The clone carrying this T cell receptor beta chain is called medium-sized based on its frequency. One tube held mixed TRB-A and TRB-B primer pools for touch-down PCR. TCRdb re-called the multiplex PCR reads and shows each CDR3 protein once, DNA omitted. The repertoire table contains several thousand distinct CDR3 sequences. These data belong to a study of T cell clusters in autoimmune cytopenias. TRB was amplified from about 270 ng of peripheral blood genomic DNA per sample. Separately, the same data were catalogued under a study of T cell repertoires in aging, cancer and after chemotherapy.

The source of this sequence is a human donor with an autoimmune cytopenia or autoimmune hepatitis (not recorded which). The sample consisted of peripheral blood.

The CDR3 sequence is CSVASGLEQYF. The genes are TRBV29-1 and TRBJ2-7. The germline CDR1 and CDR2 sequences are SQVTM and ANQGSEA. This CDR3 region has 11 residues.